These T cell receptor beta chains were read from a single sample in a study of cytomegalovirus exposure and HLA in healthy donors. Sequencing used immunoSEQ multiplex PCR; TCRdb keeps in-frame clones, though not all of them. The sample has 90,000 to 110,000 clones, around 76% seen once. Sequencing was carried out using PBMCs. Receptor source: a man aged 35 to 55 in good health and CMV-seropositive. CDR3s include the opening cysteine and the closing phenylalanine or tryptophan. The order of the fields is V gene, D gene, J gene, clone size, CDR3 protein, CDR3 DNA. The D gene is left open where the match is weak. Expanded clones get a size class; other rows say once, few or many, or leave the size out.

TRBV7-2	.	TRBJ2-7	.	CASSFRLTGEQYF	TGTGCCAGCAGCTTCCGCCTGACAGGCGAGCAGTACTTC
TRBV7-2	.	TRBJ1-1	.	CASSLIPIAAFF	TGTGCCAGCAGCTTGATCCCTATAGCCGCTTTCTTT
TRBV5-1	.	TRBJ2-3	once	CASSYLETDTQYF	TGCGCCAGCAGCTATCTAGAAACAGATACGCAGTATTTT
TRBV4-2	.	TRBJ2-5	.	CASSGQGNVETQYF	TGTGCCAGCAGCGGGCAGGGGAATGTGGAGACCCAGTACTTC
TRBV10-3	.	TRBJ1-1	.	CAISGRLNTEAFF	TGTGCCATCAGTGGCAGGTTGAACACTGAAGCTTTCTTT
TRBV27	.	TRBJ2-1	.	CASSLSWQSYNEQFF	TGTGCCAGCAGTTTATCGTGGCAGTCCTACAATGAGCAGTTCTTC
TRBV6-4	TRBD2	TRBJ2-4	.	CASSGRGGLAKNIQYF	TGTGCCAGCAGTGGCCGGGGGGGGCTAGCCAAAAACATTCAGTACTTC
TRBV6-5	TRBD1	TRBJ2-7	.	CASRGGQGTISEQYF	TGTGCCAGCAGAGGGGGACAGGGAACAATAAGCGAGCAGTACTTC
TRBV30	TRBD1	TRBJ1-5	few	CAWSKQGAYNQPQHF	TGTGCCTGGAGCAAACAGGGGGCTTACAATCAGCCCCAGCATTTT
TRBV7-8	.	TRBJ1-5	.	CASSLDGVSNQPQHF	TGTGCCAGCAGCTTAGACGGGGTTAGCAATCAGCCCCAGCATTTT
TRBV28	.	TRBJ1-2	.	CASSSGAGYGYTF	TGTGCCAGCAGTTCAGGGGCCGGCTATGGCTACACCTTC
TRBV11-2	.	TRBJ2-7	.	CASSRPTSSYEQYF	TGTGCCAGCAGCCGACCGACTAGCTCCTACGAGCAGTACTTC
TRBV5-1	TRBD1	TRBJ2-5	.	CASSLGPYRGPETQYF	TGCGCCAGCAGCTTGGGGCCGTACAGGGGCCCAGAGACCCAGTACTTC
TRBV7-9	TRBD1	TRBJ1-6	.	CASSLEKQGSNSPLHF	TGTGCCAGCAGCTTGGAGAAACAGGGGAGCAATTCACCCCTCCACTTT
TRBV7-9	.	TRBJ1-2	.	CASSFTNYGYTF	TGTGCCAGCAGCTTTACTAACTATGGCTACACCTTC
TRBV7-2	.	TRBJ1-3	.	CASSLFPPGSSGNTIYF	TGTGCCAGCAGCTTATTCCCCCCAGGTAGCTCTGGAAACACCATATATTTT
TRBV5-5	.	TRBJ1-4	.	CASSLDGGANEKLFF	TGTGCCAGCAGCTTGGACGGCGGAGCTAATGAAAAACTGTTTTTT
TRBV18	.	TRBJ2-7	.	CASSSSSYEQYF	TGTGCCAGCTCATCCAGCTCCTACGAGCAGTACTTC
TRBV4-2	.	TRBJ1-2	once	CASSPPSDGYTF	TGTGCCAGCAGCCCCCCGAGCGATGGCTACACCTTC
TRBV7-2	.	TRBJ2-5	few	CASSLGGAGRETQYF	TGTGCCAGCAGCTTAGGTGGAGCGGGTCGAGAGACCCAGTACTTC
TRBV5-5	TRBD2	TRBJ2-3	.	CASSLAGGPLVAQYF	TGTGCCAGCAGCTTGGCGGGGGGGCCCCTAGTGGCGCAGTATTTT
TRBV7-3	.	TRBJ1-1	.	CASSVRGNTEAFF	TGTGCCAGCAGCGTCAGGGGAAACACTGAAGCTTTCTTT
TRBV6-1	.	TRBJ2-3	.	CASSEGPSTLGTDTQYF	TGTGCCAGCAGTGAAGGGCCTAGCACGTTGGGCACAGATACGCAGTATTTT
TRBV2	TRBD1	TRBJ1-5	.	CASSESTGYSNQPQHF	TGTGCCAGCAGTGAATCGACAGGGTATAGCAATCAGCCCCAGCATTTT
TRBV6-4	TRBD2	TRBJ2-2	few	CASSDSTSGGEVSGELFF	TGTGCCAGCAGTGACTCAACTAGCGGGGGAGAAGTGTCCGGGGAGCTGTTTTTT
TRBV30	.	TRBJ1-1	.	CAWRDKGTEAFF	TGTGCCTGGAGGGACAAGGGCACTGAAGCTTTCTTT
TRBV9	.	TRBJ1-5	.	CASSVGRGGNQPQHF	TGTGCCAGCAGCGTGGGCAGGGGCGGGAATCAGCCCCAGCATTTT
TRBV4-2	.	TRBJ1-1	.	CASSQQSGNTEAFF	TGTGCCAGCAGCCAACAATCGGGTAACACTGAAGCTTTCTTT
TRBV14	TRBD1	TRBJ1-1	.	CASSQDWGQVNTEAFF	TGTGCCAGCAGCCAAGATTGGGGACAGGTGAACACTGAAGCTTTCTTT
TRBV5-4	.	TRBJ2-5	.	CASSNPDSLAETQYF	TGTGCCAGCAGCAACCCGGACAGCCTGGCAGAGACTCAGTACTTC
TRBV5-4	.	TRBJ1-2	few	CASSLEDRRGYTF	TGTGCCAGCAGCTTGGAAGACAGGCGTGGCTACACCTTC
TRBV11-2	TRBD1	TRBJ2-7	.	CASSLSIDRGGYEQYF	TGTGCCAGCAGCCTCTCCATCGACAGGGGCGGCTACGAGCAGTACTTC
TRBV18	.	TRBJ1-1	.	CASSPYRDTEAFF	TGTGCCAGCTCACCATACCGGGACACTGAAGCTTTCTTT
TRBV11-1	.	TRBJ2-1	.	CASSPGRGSYNEQFF	TGTGCCAGCAGCCCCGGTAGGGGGTCCTACAATGAGCAGTTCTTC
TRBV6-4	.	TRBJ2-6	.	CASSDNSGANGLTF	TGTGCCAGCAGTGACAACTCTGGGGCCAACGGCCTGACTTTC
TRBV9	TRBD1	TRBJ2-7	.	CASSVGQGAYEQYF	TGTGCCAGCAGCGTAGGACAGGGGGCTTACGAGCAGTACTTC
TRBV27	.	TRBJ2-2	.	CASAEDSANTGELFF	TGTGCCAGCGCTGAGGACAGCGCGAACACCGGGGAGCTGTTTTTT
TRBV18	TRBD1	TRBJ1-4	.	CASSPGTGKDEKLFF	TGTGCCAGCTCACCTGGGACAGGGAAGGATGAAAAACTGTTTTTT
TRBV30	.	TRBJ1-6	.	CAWSTPSYNSPLHF	TGTGCCTGGAGTACACCCTCCTATAATTCACCCCTCCACTTT
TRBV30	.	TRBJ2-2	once	CAWSPVNTGELFF	TGTGCCTGGAGTCCTGTGAACACCGGGGAGCTGTTTTTT
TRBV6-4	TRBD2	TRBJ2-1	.	CASSLAGEPYNEQFF	TGTGCCAGCAGTCTAGCGGGAGAGCCCTACAATGAGCAGTTCTTC
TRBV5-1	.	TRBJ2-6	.	CASSLEYSGANVLTF	TGCGCCAGCAGCTTGGAATACTCTGGGGCCAACGTCCTGACTTTC
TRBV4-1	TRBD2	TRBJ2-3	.	CASSQVGTSGSTDTQYF	TGCGCCAGCAGCCAAGTTGGGACTAGCGGGAGCACAGATACGCAGTATTTT
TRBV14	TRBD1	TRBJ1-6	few	CASSQDADRANSPLHF	TGTGCCAGCAGCCAAGACGCAGACAGGGCAAATTCACCCCTCCACTTT
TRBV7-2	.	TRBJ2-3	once	CASSLAGLGRAGTDTQYF	TGTGCCAGCAGCTTAGCCGGCTTAGGGCGGGCGGGCACAGATACGCAGTATTTT